Sequencing of this T cell receptor (beta chain) was carried out in a study of T cell responses to AZD1222 COVID-19 vaccine. Study results and caveats: Unmutated regions of variants are reportedly targeted by nearly half of spike-specific TCRs.

CDR3 length equals 17 residues. In germline, CDR1 is SGHRS, CDR2 YFSETQ. Trimming pared 0 bases from V and 0 bases from J, leaving 13 bases between. Concerning this clone: Its antigen remains unknown.

Assay used: immunoSEQ multiplex PCR; TCRdb lists only in-frame clones, some missing. The sample has more than 150,000 clones, around 90% seen once. The V gene is TRBV5-1, the J gene TRBJ1-5; D uncertain. The sequencing used peripheral blood, collected on day 0 of AZD1222 vaccination. The source of this sequence is an adult in good health. The CDR3 coding sequence is TGCGCCAGCAGCTTGGGAGGAACAGCGGGTAGCAATCAGCCCCAGCATTTT. It is translated as CASSLGGTAGSNQPQHF.